The 29 T cell receptor beta chains below were found in one sample sequenced in a study of T cells after yellow fever vaccination. TCRdb redid the calling of the 5' RACE reads with MiXCR, one entry per CDR3 protein. This sample has under 500,000 distinct CDR3 sequences, with approximately 18% found just once. The specimen comprised PBMCs, sampled before the yellow fever booster vaccination. Receptors originate from a man between 18 and 29 years old who received the YFV17D yellow fever vaccine.

In its sample, this clonotype was seen a few times. This chain links TRBV20-1 with TRBJ2-7; D possibly matches TRBD1 or TRBD2 (5 bases each). The CDR3 covers 13 residues. Germline V gene data show CDR1 as DFQATT and CDR2 as SNEGSKA (reference sequence). V dropped 3 bases and J dropped 6 bases, with 15 bases sitting between them. For the CDR3, the DNA is TGCAGTGCTAGTTCCCTCGCAGGGAGCGAGCAGTACGTC. As protein: CSASSLAGSEQYV.

J is TRBJ2-3 and V is TRBV24-1; D might be TRBD1 or TRBD2, each matching 5 bases. The germline gives CDR1 KGHDR, CDR2 SFDVKD. This CDR3 is built from 15 residues. The germline V and J ends were trimmed by 0 bases and 2 bases, with 8 bases remaining between them. CDR3: CATSDLSGTTDTQYF. The CDR3 DNA reads as TGTGCCACCAGTGATTTGTCAGGGACCACAGATACGCAGTATTTT.

The V gene is TRBV6-5, the J gene TRBJ2-2; 8 positions match TRBD2. The CDR3 has 15 residues. CDR1 is MNHEY and CDR2 is SVGAGI in the germline V gene. V dropped 2 bases and J dropped 4; count of bases not matched to a gene: 3. CDR3 in DNA: TGTGCCAGCAGTTACCGGGGGGGCGTCACCGGGGAGCTGTTTTTT. Amino acids: CASSYRGGVTGELFF.

This clonotype came up a few times. The chain combines TRBV7-3 with TRBJ1-1; tentative D call: TRBD1 (6 bases). The CDR3 is made up of 16 amino acids. The V and J ends lost 0 bases and 5 bases respectively, with 16 bases between them. Germline lookup yields CDR1 SGHTA and CDR2 FQGTGA. The DNA for the CDR3 is TGTGCCAGCAGCTTAACCGTGCTAGGGGGGCGGACTGAAGCTTTCTTT. Amino acids: CASSLTVLGGRTEAFF.

This clonotype was detected a few times. This chain joins TRBV24-1 and TRBJ2-3; the D gene is possibly TRBD1 (6 bases). Trimming removed 1 base from V and 5 bases from J, with 9 bases in between. The germline V gene encodes CDR1 KGHDR and CDR2 SFDVKD. This CDR3 is built from 14 residues. The CDR3 region is CATSDLKDRDTQYF. The DNA for the CDR3 is TGTGCCACCAGTGATTTAAAGGACAGAGATACGCAGTATTTT.

V and J are TRBV18 and TRBJ2-1; the match to TRBD2 covers 10 bases. CDR1 is KGHSH, CDR2 LQKENI, per germline. This CDR3 spans 15 amino acids. Trimming at V came to 1 base and at J to 5 bases, leaving 2 bases not matched to a gene. Here the CDR3 reads CASSPRGLADNEQFF. The CDR3 region has the DNA TGTGCCAGCTCACCACGAGGACTAGCGGACAATGAGCAGTTCTTC.

The chain uses TRBV7-2 and TRBJ1-4; TRBD1 is a possible D gene (5 bases). The germline gives CDR1 SGHTA, CDR2 FQGNSA. V shed 4 bases and J shed 5 bases, with 14 bases lying between them. The CDR3 is made up of 15 amino acids. The CDR3 here is CASSSPSGPNEKLFF. CDR3 nucleotides: TGTGCCAGCAGCTCCCCCTCGGGGCCGAATGAAAAACTGTTTTTT.

V is TRBV9 and J is TRBJ2-5, with TRBD2 matching 15 bases. This CDR3 has 18 amino acids. The J segment lost 2 bases and the V segment lost 0 bases, leaving 5 bases of the junction unmatched. The germline V gene encodes CDR1 SGDLS and CDR2 YYNGEE. The CDR3 here is CASSVGPGLAGGQETQYF. DNA for the CDR3: TGTGCCAGCAGCGTAGGGCCGGGACTAGCGGGGGGACAAGAGACCCAGTACTTC.

This chain joins TRBV10-2 and TRBJ1-2, with D unclear. Trimming removed 7 bases from V and 4 bases from J, with 13 bases in between. The CDR3 spans 13 residues. CDR1 and CDR2 (germline): WSHSY, SAAADI. As DNA, the CDR3 is TGCGCCAGCAATTCCGGGCCGAGCTATGGCTACACCTTC. This gives the protein CASNSGPSYGYTF.

The chain joins TRBV7-3 to TRBJ2-7; D is perhaps TRBD1 (5 bases). The CDR3 is 14 residues long. Germline V gene sequence: CDR1 SGHTA, CDR2 FQGTGA. Trimming left V 2 bases short and J 2 bases short, with 10 bases between. CDR3 protein: CASSLSQGPYEQYF. The CDR3 nucleotides read TGTGCCAGCAGCTTATCGCAGGGCCCCTACGAGCAGTACTTC.

This clonotype was seen only a few times. The chain joins TRBV24-1 to TRBJ2-3, with 8 bases lining up with TRBD1. There are 16 residues in the CDR3. J gave up 3 bases and V 2 bases, and 6 bases lay outside the gene matches. CDR1 is KGHDR, CDR2 SFDVKD, per germline. CDR3 sequence reads: CATSDSGQGRTDTQYF. The CDR3 nucleotides read TGTGCCACCAGTGATTCCGGACAGGGTCGGACAGATACGCAGTATTTT.

This chain uses TRBV12-3 or TRBV12-4 with TRBJ1-2; 9 bases are a match to TRBD1. The CDR3 totals 11 residues. Trimming removed 6 bases from V and 8 bases from J; junction bases left unmatched: 1. CDR3 residues: CASRGQGGYTF. The CDR3 region has the DNA TGTGCCAGCAGGGGACAGGGAGGCTACACCTTC.

The chain uses TRBV27 and TRBJ1-2, with a tentative D call TRBD1 (5 bases). The CDR3 contains 12 residues. Trimming took 6 bases from V and 5 from J, leaving 10 bases between them. Germline CDR1 MNHEY, CDR2 SMNVEV (reference sequence). The CDR3 DNA reads TGTGCCAGCAGCGGCGGGACTTATGGCTACACCTTC. Its translation is CASSGGTYGYTF.

The V and J genes are TRBV30 and TRBJ1-2, with D perhaps TRBD1 (5 bases). CDR1 is GTSNPN, CDR2 SVGIG, per germline (reference sequence). This CDR3 comprises 12 residues. V was trimmed by 4 bases and J by 8 bases, leaving 14 bases between them. CDR3 sequence: CAWTPGAPGYTF. In nucleotides, the CDR3 is TGTGCCTGGACACCTGGGGCCCCGGGCTACACCTTC.

This clonotype was seen only a few times. The rearrangement joins TRBV4-1 to TRBJ1-1; D may be TRBD1 (5 bases). The CDR3 extends over 15 amino acids. With 4 bases removed from V and 0 bases from J, the gap between germline ends came to 12 bases. In germline, CDR1 is MGHRA, CDR2 YSYEKL. The DNA for the CDR3 is TGCGCCAGCAGCCTGCAGGGAGTACTGAACACTGAAGCTTTCTTT. It yields the protein CASSLQGVLNTEAFF.

This chain links TRBV5-5 with TRBJ2-2; D not resolved. Between the trimmed V and J ends, which lost 4 bases and 1 base, there was a span of 14 bases. This CDR3 has 16 residues. Germline V gene sequence: CDR1 SGHKS, CDR2 YYEKEE (reference sequence). CDR3 region: CASSHRWLGNTGELFF. In DNA form, the CDR3 reads TGTGCCAGCAGCCATAGATGGCTGGGGAACACCGGGGAGCTGTTTTTT.

V is TRBV27 and J is TRBJ2-7; 8 positions agree with TRBD1. After removal of 2 bases from V and 4 bases from J, the junction contained 1 base not matched to a gene. The CDR3 length is 13 residues. Germline-derived CDR1 and CDR2 are MNHEY and SMNVEV (reference sequence). The CDR3 DNA reads as TGTGCCAGCAGTTTACGGACAGGGTACGAGCAGTACGTC. The encoded protein is CASSLRTGYEQYV.

The gene calls are TRBV7-8 and TRBJ1-6; D is possibly TRBD1 (6 bases). This CDR3 spans 13 amino acids. The V gene's germline CDR1 is SGHVS and CDR2 FQNEAQ. V gave up 5 bases and J gave up 9 bases, with 11 bases separating them. The CDR3 DNA follows: TGTGCCAGCAGCCTTGAGGGGGTTTCACCCCTCCACTTT. This gives the protein CASSLEGVSPLHF. Based on the CDR3 plus reference TRBV7-8 and TRBJ1-6, the full variable domain is GAGVSQSPRYKVAKRGQDVALRCDPISGHVSLFWYQQALGQGPEFLTYFQNEAQLDKSGLPSDRFFAERPEGSVSTLKIQRTQQEDSAVYLCASSLEGVSPLHFGNGTRLTVT.

This clonotype has just a few counts. CDR3 amino acids: CASSQGGDQGYTF. The CDR3 nucleotides are TGCGCCAGCAGCCAAGGAGGGGATCAAGGCTACACCTTC. The J gene is TRBJ1-2, the V gene TRBV4-3; D is perhaps TRBD1 (5 bases). Germline assignment: CDR1 LGHNA and CDR2 YSLEER. Between the trimmed V and J ends, which lost 1 base and 8 bases, there was a span of 11 bases. The length of the CDR3 is 13 residues.

The genes are TRBV7-2 and TRBJ1-2; D possibly corresponds to TRBD1 (6 bases). Germline lookup yields CDR1 SGHTA and CDR2 FQGNSA. This CDR3 has 16 residues. V lost 4 bases, J lost 5 bases, and 20 bases lay in between. The DNA for the CDR3 is TGTGCCAGCAGCTCACCCAGTGACAGGTCTTTTTATGGCTACACCTTC. Translation: CASSSPSDRSFYGYTF. The full variable domain, its missing parts supplied by reference TRBV7-2 and TRBJ1-2, is GAGVSQSPSNKVTEKGKDVELRCDPISGHTALYWYRQSLGQGLEFLIYFQGNSAPDKSGLPSDRFSAERTGGSVSTLTIQRTQQEDSAVYLCASSSPSDRSFYGYTFGSGTRLTVV.

There are many counts of this clonotype. This chain uses TRBV10-3 with TRBJ2-1, with 12 bases lining up with TRBD2. J lost 9 bases, V lost 10 bases, and 10 bases had no gene match. Germline-derived CDR1 and CDR2 are ENHRY and SYGVKD. The CDR3 extends over 14 amino acids. The chain's CDR3 is CATASGGAVREQFF. Here the CDR3 DNA reads TGTGCCACTGCTAGCGGGGGGGCCGTACGTGAGCAGTTCTTC.

There are many counts of this clonotype. The rearrangement links TRBV21-1 to TRBJ2-7. TRBV21-1 is assigned pseudogene status. The CDR3 is made up of 11 amino acids. CDR3 sequence (DNA): TGTGCCAGCAGCAAAGGGCACGAGCAGTACGTC. This translates into CASSKGHEQYV.

The chain joins TRBV2 to TRBJ2-5, with 13 nucleotides matching TRBD2. CDR1 and CDR2 (germline): SNHLY, FYNNEI. The CDR3 length is 16 residues. With V trimmed by 6 bases and J by 1 base, 5 bases remained unmatched. CDR3 nucleotide sequence: TGTGCCAGCAGGATGGGACTAGCGGGGACCCAAGAGACCCAGTACTTC. Its protein is CASRMGLAGTQETQYF.

The V gene is TRBV5-1, the J gene TRBJ1-5, with 7 bases that match TRBD1. The CDR3 runs to 15 residues. Germline lookup yields CDR1 SGHRS and CDR2 YFSETQ. J was trimmed by 2 bases and V by 1 base; bases with no gene match: 3. CDR3 sequence: CASSLTGEGNQPQHF. CDR3 DNA sequence: TGCGCCAGCAGCTTGACAGGGGAGGGCAATCAGCCCCAGCATTTT.

This clonotype was detected many times. The chain is built from TRBV5-1 and TRBJ2-2, with D unclear. In germline, CDR1 is SGHRS, CDR2 YFSETQ. The CDR3 extends over 15 amino acids. With 0 bases removed from V and 0 bases from J, the gap between germline ends came to 6 bases. The CDR3 loop reads CASSLGTTNTGELFF. The DNA for the CDR3 is TGCGCCAGCAGCTTGGGCACCACGAACACCGGGGAGCTGTTTTTT.

This clonotype occurred once. This sequence joins TRBV4-1 and TRBJ1-1; 8 bases align to TRBD1. Germline CDR1 MGHRA, CDR2 YSYEKL. This CDR3 has 17 residues. Trimming removed 1 base from V and 11 bases from J; junction bases left unmatched: 18. The CDR3 sequence is CASSQGVQWDRTNRAFF. The CDR3 DNA is TGCGCCAGCAGCCAAGGGGTACAGTGGGACAGGACCAATAGGGCTTTCTTT.

This chain uses TRBV15 with TRBJ1-1; weak D call: TRBD1 (6 bases). The CDR3 extends over 14 amino acids. The ends were cut back, 3 bases at V and 2 bases at J, with 10 bases in the middle. Germline V CDR1 and CDR2: LNHNV, YYDKDF (reference sequence). The CDR3 sequence: CATSSPRGNTEAFF. The CDR3 coding sequence is TGTGCCACCAGCAGCCCCAGGGGTAACACTGAAGCTTTCTTT.

V usage is TRBV6-5 and J usage is TRBJ2-5; a weak D match, TRBD2 (7 bases). The ends were cut back, 10 bases at V and 4 bases at J, with 25 bases in the middle. The germline CDR1 and CDR2 sequences are MNHEY and SVGAGI. The length of the CDR3 is 16 residues. The CDR3 nucleotides read TGTGCCACTAGGCCGACCGGTGGGGGGGGCGGAGAGACCCAGTACTTC. This translates into CATRPTGGGGGETQYF.

In its sample, this clonotype was seen a few times. The rearrangement uses TRBV27 and TRBJ2-1, with TRBD1 matching 10 bases. The germline CDR1 and CDR2 sequences are MNHEY and SMNVEV (reference sequence). The CDR3 extends over 18 amino acids. Unmatched junction bases numbered 18, after V lost 8 bases and J lost 5 bases. The CDR3 here is CASGDLTTGGDLHNEQFF. CDR3 DNA sequence: TGTGCCAGCGGAGACCTCACGACAGGGGGCGATTTGCACAATGAGCAGTTCTTC.